These T cell receptor beta chains were read from a single sample in a study of CD8+ T cells in alopecia areata. TCRdb's copy holds only in-frame clones and misses some; the assay was immunoSEQ multiplex PCR. The sample includes approximately 200,000 clones, about three fifths of them seen just once. Specimen: CD4+ T cells sorted from blood, collected at week 24, from a patient treated with tofacitinib. The receptors were gathered from a human donor with alopecia areata. CDR3s include the opening cysteine and the closing phenylalanine or tryptophan. The D gene is left open where the match is weak. Clone size is not always given. Where it is, it says once, few, many or a class for expanded clones.

d_call | clone_size | j_call | v_call | cdr3_nt | cdr3_aa
NA | NA | TRBJ1-1 | TRBV29-1 | TGCAGCGTTGGGGGGACGGGGACGGGTCACACTGAAGCTTTCTTT | CSVGGTGTGHTEAFF
NA | NA | TRBJ2-7 | TRBV30 | TGTGCCTGGAGGCCTCGCCCGTTTGCAGGGCCGAAGCGCGAGCAGTACTTC | CAWRPRPFAGPKREQYF
NA | NA | TRBJ2-7 | TRBV6-5 | TGTGCCAGCAGTTACTCGACGGGTAGCTCCTACGAGCAGTACTTC | CASSYSTGSSYEQYF
NA | few | TRBJ2-3 | TRBV20-1 | TGCAGTGCTGGAATATCAGATACGCAGTATTTT | CSAGISDTQYF
NA | NA | TRBJ1-2 | TRBV29-1 | TGCAGCGTTGAAGGGACTTTAAATGGCTACACCTTC | CSVEGTLNGYTF
TRBD2 | few | TRBJ2-1 | TRBV7-7 | TGTGCCAGTAGCGCTAGCGGGGCCCACAATGAGCAGTTCTTC | CASSASGAHNEQFF
TRBD2 | NA | TRBJ2-3 | TRBV5-1 | TGCGCCAGCAGCTTAGGACTAGCGGGGGACACAGATACGCAGTATTTT | CASSLGLAGDTDTQYF
TRBD2 | once | TRBJ2-3 | TRBV2 | TGTGCCAGCAGACTTAGGGGGACTAGCTGGGATACGCAGTATTTT | CASRLRGTSWDTQYF
NA | NA | TRBJ1-1 | TRBV5-1 | TGCGCCAGCAGCTTGGAGGGGCCGAAGGACACTGAAGCTTTCTTT | CASSLEGPKDTEAFF
NA | few | TRBJ2-7 | TRBV23-1 | TGCGCCAGCAGTCAATTTACAGGGCCCGAGCAGTACTTC | CASSQFTGPEQYF
NA | NA | TRBJ1-4 | TRBV28 | TGTGCCAGCAGCCTCCGGGCGGACGAAAAACTGTTTTTT | CASSLRADEKLFF
TRBD2 | NA | TRBJ2-2 | TRBV10-3 | TGTGCCATCAGACCGGGACTAGCCGGGGAGCTGTTTTTT | CAIRPGLAGELFF
NA | few | TRBJ2-2 | TRBV7-2 | TGTGCCAGCAGTTTTCGGGTCTTGACCGGGGAGCTGTTTTTT | CASSFRVLTGELFF
NA | NA | TRBJ2-5 | TRBV2 | TGTGCCAGCAGTGAAGTGGGGATCACGCACTTC | CASSEVGITHF
NA | NA | TRBJ2-3 | TRBV29-1 | TGCAGCGTTGGGGCCGGGGCAGGCACAGATACGCAGTATTTT | CSVGAGAGTDTQYF
NA | few | TRBJ2-3 | TRBV5-1 | TGCGCCAGCAGTTTGGCCTCAAGCACAGATACGCAGTATTTT | CASSLASSTDTQYF
TRBD1 | few | TRBJ2-1 | TRBV7-2 | TGTGCCAGCAGCTTAAGGGACAGGGGAAATGAGCAGTTCTTC | CASSLRDRGNEQFF
NA | NA | TRBJ2-7 | TRBV5-1 | TGCGCCAGCAGCTTGGGGGTAGTGCTAGGCGAGCAGTACTTC | CASSLGVVLGEQYF
TRBD2 | NA | TRBJ2-3 | TRBV7-3 | TGTGCCAGCGGGAGCGGGGACACAGATACGCAGTATTTT | CASGSGDTDTQYF
NA | NA | TRBJ2-4 | TRBV11-2 | TGTGCCAGCAGTTTGGCCCTAGCCAAAAACATTCAGTACTTC | CASSLALAKNIQYF
NA | many | TRBJ2-4 | TRBV6-1 | TGTGCCAGCAGTATAGTCCCACGAGGGAACATTCAGTACTTC | CASSIVPRGNIQYF
NA | NA | TRBJ2-5 | TRBV29-1 | TGCAGCGTCGCGTACCAAGAGACCCAGTACTTC | CSVAYQETQYF
NA | NA | TRBJ2-2 | TRBV29-1 | TGCAGCTCCTCGCAGGGGGGACCCGGGGAGCTGTTTTTT | CSSSQGGPGELFF
NA | NA | TRBJ2-6 | TRBV30 | TGTGCCTGGATTTCAAGGGACTCTGGGGCCAACGTCCTGACTTTC | CAWISRDSGANVLTF
NA | NA | TRBJ1-2 | TRBV5-1 | TGCGCCAGCAGCCCGGTAGGAGGGACTAACTATGGCTACACCTTC | CASSPVGGTNYGYTF
NA | NA | TRBJ1-1 | TRBV29-1 | TGCAGCGTTGAAGACAGAAGGGGTAACACTGAAGCTTTCTTT | CSVEDRRGNTEAFF
NA | NA | TRBJ1-2 | TRBV9 | TGTGCCAGCAGCGTGTCGGGGTCGGAAGGCTACACCTTC | CASSVSGSEGYTF
NA | NA | TRBJ1-2 | TRBV27 | TGTGCCAGCAGTTTACGAGGTACTCTAGGCTACACCTTC | CASSLRGTLGYTF
TRBD2 | few | TRBJ2-7 | TRBV2 | TGTGCCAGCAGTTTTCGGCGCGGGGGCTCCTACGAGCAGTACTTC | CASSFRRGGSYEQYF
TRBD2 | few | TRBJ2-1 | TRBV30 | TGTGCCTGGAGTCCACTCTTAGCGGGAGTCTCCTACAATGAGCAGTTCTTC | CAWSPLLAGVSYNEQFF
NA | NA | TRBJ2-7 | TRBV19 | TGTGCCAGTAGTACCGGACGCTACGAGCAGTACTTC | CASSTGRYEQYF
NA | NA | TRBJ2-3 | TRBV5-1 | TGCGCCAGCAGCTTGGGTGGCACAGATACGCAGTATTTT | CASSLGGTDTQYF
NA | once | TRBJ2-7 | TRBV27 | TGTGCCAGCAGTTTAGTTAGCGACTCCTTCTACGAGCAGTACTTC | CASSLVSDSFYEQYF
TRBD1 | NA | TRBJ1-2 | TRBV28 | TGTGCCAGCAGTCCCCCGGACAGGGGGGCCTATGGCTACACCTTC | CASSPPDRGAYGYTF
TRBD1 | NA | TRBJ1-6 | TRBV2 | TGTGCCACCGCTCCCAGGGACAGGGCTTCACCCCTCCACTTT | CATAPRDRASPLHF
NA | NA | TRBJ2-5 | TRBV10-3 | TGTGCCATTCAAGAGACCCAGTACTTC | CAIQETQYF
NA | NA | TRBJ1-1 | TRBV7-9 | TGTGCCAGCAGCTTACTGGGAAACGGTGAAGCTTTCTTT | CASSLLGNGEAFF
NA | NA | TRBJ2-4 | TRBV9 | TGTGCCAGCAGCGTAGGAGGAGGACAGATAAACATTCAGTACTTC | CASSVGGGQINIQYF
NA | NA | TRBJ2-5 | TRBV2 | TGTGCCAGCAGTGAGAGTGGCAGGGAAGAGACCCAGTACTTC | CASSESGREETQYF
TRBD1 | few | TRBJ1-2 | TRBV29-1 | TGCAGCGTTTCGACAGGGGCTGGGGGCTACACCTTC | CSVSTGAGGYTF
NA | NA | TRBJ2-5 | TRBV10-3 | TGTGCCATCAGCCTTAGTGGGCAAGAGACCCAGTACTTC | CAISLSGQETQYF
TRBD2 | NA | TRBJ2-1 | TRBV7-2 | TGTGCCAGCAGCTTTAGCGGGAGTCGCAACAATGAGCAGTTCTTC | CASSFSGSRNNEQFF
NA | NA | TRBJ2-7 | TRBV25-1 | TGTGCCAGCAGTGAATTTGACACGACCTACGAGCAGTACTTC | CASSEFDTTYEQYF
TRBD1 | NA | TRBJ2-5 | TRBV28 | TGTGCCAGCAGCGTCATTAGGGGGCTGGAGACCCAGTACTTC | CASSVIRGLETQYF
NA | NA | TRBJ1-2 | TRBV7-2 | TGTGCCAGCAGCTTTCGGGACTATGGCTACACCTTC | CASSFRDYGYTF
NA | few | TRBJ2-2 | TRBV6-5 | TGTGCCAGCAGTTACTCAAAGTTCGCCGGGGAGCTGTTTTTT | CASSYSKFAGELFF
NA | NA | TRBJ1-1 | TRBV7-2 | TGTGCCAGCAGCTTAGCTTACCTTGAAGCTTTCTTT | CASSLAYLEAFF
NA | few | TRBJ2-1 | TRBV27 | TGTGCCAGCTCAGAGACTGGTCATGAGCAGTTCTTC | CASSETGHEQFF
TRBD2 | few | TRBJ2-7 | TRBV15 | TGTGCCACCAGGCCGGGACTAGCGGGAGTCGAGCAGTACTTC | CATRPGLAGVEQYF
NA | NA | TRBJ2-5 | TRBV29-1 | TGCAGCGTTGGACAATCACAAGAGACCCAGTACTTC | CSVGQSQETQYF
NA | few | TRBJ1-2 | TRBV29-1 | TGCAGCGTTGGGGAGAGGGATGGCTACACCTTC | CSVGERDGYTF
NA | few | TRBJ1-2 | TRBV23-1 | TGCGCCAGCAGTCAACTGGTCGAGGGAGGCTATGGCTACACCTTC | CASSQLVEGGYGYTF
NA | NA | TRBJ2-3 | TRBV5-4 | TGTGCCAGCAGCCCCAAACAGGCCCCAGATACGCAGTATTTT | CASSPKQAPDTQYF
NA | NA | TRBJ2-5 | TRBV7-2 | TGTGCCAGCAGCCCTGGATCTCCGCAGTACTTC | CASSPGSPQYF
NA | NA | TRBJ2-2 | TRBV30 | TGTGCCTGGAACCAGAACACCGGGGAGCTGTTTTTT | CAWNQNTGELFF
NA | NA | TRBJ2-7 | TRBV4-3 | TGCGCCAGCAGCCAAGGGTTCGGGGCGCAGTACTTC | CASSQGFGAQYF
NA | NA | TRBJ2-3 | TRBV6-6 | TGTGCCAGCAGTAAGACTAGTGATACGCAGTATTTT | CASSKTSDTQYF
NA | NA | TRBJ2-1 | TRBV18 | TGTGCCAGCTCAGCCAGGGGAGACAATGAGCAGTTCTTC | CASSARGDNEQFF
TRBD1 | once | TRBJ2-1 | TRBV5-1 | TGCGCCAGCAGCCCCCGGACAGGATCCTACAATGAGCAGTTCTTC | CASSPRTGSYNEQFF